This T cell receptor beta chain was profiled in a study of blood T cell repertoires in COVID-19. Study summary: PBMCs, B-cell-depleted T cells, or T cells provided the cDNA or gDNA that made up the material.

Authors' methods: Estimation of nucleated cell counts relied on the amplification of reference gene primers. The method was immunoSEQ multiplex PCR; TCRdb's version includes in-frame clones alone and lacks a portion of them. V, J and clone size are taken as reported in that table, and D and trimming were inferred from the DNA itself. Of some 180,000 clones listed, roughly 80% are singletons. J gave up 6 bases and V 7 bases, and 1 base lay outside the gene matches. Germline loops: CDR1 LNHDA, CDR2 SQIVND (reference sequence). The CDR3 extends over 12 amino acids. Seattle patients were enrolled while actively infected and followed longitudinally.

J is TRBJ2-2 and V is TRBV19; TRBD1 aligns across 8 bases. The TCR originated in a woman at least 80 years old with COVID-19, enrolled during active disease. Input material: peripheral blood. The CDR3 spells CASTTGAGELFF. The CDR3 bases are TGTGCCAGTACGACAGGGGCCGGGGAGCTGTTTTTT.